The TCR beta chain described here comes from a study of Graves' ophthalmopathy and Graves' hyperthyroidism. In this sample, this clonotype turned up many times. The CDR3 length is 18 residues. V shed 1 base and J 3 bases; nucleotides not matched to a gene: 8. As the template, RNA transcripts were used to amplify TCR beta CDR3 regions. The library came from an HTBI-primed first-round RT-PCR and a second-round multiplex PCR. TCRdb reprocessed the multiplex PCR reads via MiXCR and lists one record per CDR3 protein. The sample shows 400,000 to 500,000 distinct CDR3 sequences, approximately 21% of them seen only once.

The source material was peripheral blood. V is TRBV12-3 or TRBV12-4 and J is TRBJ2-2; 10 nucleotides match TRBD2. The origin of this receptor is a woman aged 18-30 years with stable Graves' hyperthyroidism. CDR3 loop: CASSLVASGSMDTGELFF. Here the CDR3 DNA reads TGTGCCAGCAGTTTAGTGGCTAGCGGGAGTATGGACACCGGGGAGCTGTTTTTT.